The clone carrying this T cell receptor beta chain was seen a few times. Its antigen is currently unknown. This sample is drawn from a study of blood T cells in healthy people across ages. Total RNA amounts of at least 6 micrograms were extracted per sample. V gave up 3 bases and J gave up 2 bases, with 12 bases separating them. Germline lookup yields CDR1 SGHRS and CDR2 YFSETQ. This CDR3 is built from 14 residues. Whole-study results and caveats: Getting older went along with TCR beta diversity per million T cells dropping roughly linearly. With donor CMV status unknown, expanded clonotype changes were possibly confounded.

With a J-beta primer mix and a sample-barcoded 5' primer, a second PCR ran about 6 to 11 cycles. All cDNA molecules were each tagged by a template-switch adaptor with 12 random nucleotides. TCRdb re-analysed the 5' RACE reads in MiXCR, keeping a single row per CDR3 protein. The data show some 1.8 million distinct CDR3 sequences, around 40% seen once. The sequence came from a human donor in good health. The sequencing input was blood. The chain links TRBV5-1 to TRBJ2-7, with D tentatively TRBD2 (5 bases). The chain's CDR3 is CASSSPGNTYEQYF. The CDR3 coding sequence is TGCGCCAGCAGCTCCCCGGGAAACACCTACGAGCAGTACTTC.